The 5 T cell receptor beta chains listed next were all sequenced from one sample in a study of Graves' ophthalmopathy and Graves' hyperthyroidism. The sequenced template was RNA, covering the TCR beta CDR3 region. HTBI-primed first-round RT-PCR preceded second-round multiplex PCR. TCRdb re-called the multiplex PCR reads through MiXCR, storing one row per CDR3 protein. The sample holds around 1.1 million distinct CDR3 sequences, about two fifths seen once. Sequenced sample: peripheral blood or thyroid tissue (not recorded which). These TCRs come from an adult man with Graves' hyperthyroidism.

The rearrangement uses TRBV10-2 and TRBJ2-1; D not certain. The CDR3 spans 11 residues. The V and J ends lost 2 bases and 5 bases respectively, with 1 base between them. CDR1 and CDR2 (germline): WSHSY, SAAADI. CDR3: CASSEHNEQFF. The CDR3, as DNA: TGCGCCAGCAGTGAGCACAATGAGCAGTTCTTC.

V and J are TRBV12-3 or TRBV12-4 and TRBJ1-1; possible D gene TRBD1, 6 bases. CDR3 length: 15 residues. The ends were cut back, 5 bases at V and 4 bases at J, with 17 bases in the middle. CDR3 in amino acids: CASSPSGGLSTEAFF. In DNA, the CDR3 is TGTGCCAGCAGTCCCTCGGGGGGGCTGTCCACTGAAGCTTTCTTT.

Only a few counts were recorded for this clonotype. The J gene is TRBJ2-5, the V gene TRBV6-6; D is ambiguous. Germline V CDR1 and CDR2: MNHNY, SVGAGI (reference sequence). Trimming pared 8 bases from V and 8 bases from J, leaving 15 bases between. CDR3 length equals 12 residues. The CDR3 bases are TGTGCCAGCGGTCTCCCGGCCGATACCCAGTACTTC. Translated: CASGLPADTQYF.

This clonotype was seen at least ten times. The rearrangement links TRBV29-1 to TRBJ2-6; 9 bases align to TRBD1. Germline lookup yields CDR1 SQVTM and CDR2 ANQGSEA. This CDR3 is built from 17 residues. With 5 bases clipped from V and 0 bases from J, the junction kept 8 bases outside the gene matches. CDR3 sequence (DNA): TGCAGCGTTACAGGGGGCCTCCCTAGCTCTGGGGCCAACGTCCTGACTTTC. This translates into CSVTGGLPSSGANVLTF.

The gene calls are TRBV20-1 and TRBJ1-5, with D perhaps TRBD1 (6 bases). CDR1 and CDR2 from the germline V gene are DFQATT and SNEGSKA (reference sequence). This CDR3 contains 15 residues. Trimming left V 5 bases short and J 3 bases short, with 17 bases between. The CDR3 protein is CSAPQQTGVNQPQHF. In DNA form, the CDR3 reads TGCAGTGCTCCACAACAGACAGGTGTCAATCAGCCCCAGCATTTT.